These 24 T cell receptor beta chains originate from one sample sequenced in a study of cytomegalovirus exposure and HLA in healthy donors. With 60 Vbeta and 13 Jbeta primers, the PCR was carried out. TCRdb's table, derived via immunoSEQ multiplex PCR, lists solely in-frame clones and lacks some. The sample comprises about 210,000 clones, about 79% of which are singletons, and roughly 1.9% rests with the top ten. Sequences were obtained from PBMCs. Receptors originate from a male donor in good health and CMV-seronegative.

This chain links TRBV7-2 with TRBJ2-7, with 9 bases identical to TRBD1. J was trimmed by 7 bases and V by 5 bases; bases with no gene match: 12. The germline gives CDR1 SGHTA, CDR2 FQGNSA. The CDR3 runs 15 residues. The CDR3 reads CASSPPSTGGEEQYF. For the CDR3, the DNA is TGTGCCAGCAGCCCCCCTAGTACAGGGGGCGAAGAGCAGTACTTC.

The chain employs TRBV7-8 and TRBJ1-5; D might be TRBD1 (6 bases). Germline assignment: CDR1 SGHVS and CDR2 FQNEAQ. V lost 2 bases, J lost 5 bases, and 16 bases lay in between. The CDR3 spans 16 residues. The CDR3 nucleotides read TGTGCCAGCAGCTTACTTGGGGGGGCGAACTATCAGCCCCAGCATTTT. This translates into CASSLLGGANYQPQHF.

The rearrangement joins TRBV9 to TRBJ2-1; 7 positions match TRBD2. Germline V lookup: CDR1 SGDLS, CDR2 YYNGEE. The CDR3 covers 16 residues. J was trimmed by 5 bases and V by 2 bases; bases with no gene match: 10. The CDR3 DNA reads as TGTGCCAGCAGCGTCCTCCTCGGGACTACCCACAATGAGCAGTTCTTC. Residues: CASSVLLGTTHNEQFF.

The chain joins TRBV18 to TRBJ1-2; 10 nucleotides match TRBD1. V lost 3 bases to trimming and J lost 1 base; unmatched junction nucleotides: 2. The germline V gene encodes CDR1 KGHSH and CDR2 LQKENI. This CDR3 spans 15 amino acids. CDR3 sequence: CASSPGTGDNYGYTF. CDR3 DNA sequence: TGTGCCAGCTCACCGGGGACAGGGGATAACTATGGCTACACCTTC.

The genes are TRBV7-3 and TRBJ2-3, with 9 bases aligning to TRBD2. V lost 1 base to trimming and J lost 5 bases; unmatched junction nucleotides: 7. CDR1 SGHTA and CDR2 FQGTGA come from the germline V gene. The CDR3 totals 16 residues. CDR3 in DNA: TGTGCCAGCAGCTTAAATGGCGGGGGGGTCCGAGATACGCAGTATTTT. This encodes CASSLNGGGVRDTQYF.

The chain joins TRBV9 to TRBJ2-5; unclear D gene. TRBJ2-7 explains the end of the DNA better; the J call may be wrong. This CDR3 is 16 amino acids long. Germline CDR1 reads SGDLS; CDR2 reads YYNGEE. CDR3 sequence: CASSVVQTATTYEQYF. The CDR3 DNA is TGTGCCAGCAGCGTAGTTCAAACAGCCACCACCTACGAGCAGTACTTC.

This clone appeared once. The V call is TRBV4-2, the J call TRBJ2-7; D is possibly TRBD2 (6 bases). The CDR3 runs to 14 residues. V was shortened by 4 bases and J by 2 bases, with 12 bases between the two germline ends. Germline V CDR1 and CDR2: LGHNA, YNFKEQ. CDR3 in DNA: TGTGCCAGCAGCCCCCGGGACTCAGCCTACGAGCAGTACTTC. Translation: CASSPRDSAYEQYF.

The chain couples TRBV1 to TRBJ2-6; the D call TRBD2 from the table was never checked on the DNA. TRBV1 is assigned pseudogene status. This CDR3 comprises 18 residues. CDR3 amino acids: CTSSQAAGHNSGANVLTF. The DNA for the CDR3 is TGCACCAGCAGCCAAGCAGCGGGACACAACTCTGGGGCCAACGTCCTGACTTTC.

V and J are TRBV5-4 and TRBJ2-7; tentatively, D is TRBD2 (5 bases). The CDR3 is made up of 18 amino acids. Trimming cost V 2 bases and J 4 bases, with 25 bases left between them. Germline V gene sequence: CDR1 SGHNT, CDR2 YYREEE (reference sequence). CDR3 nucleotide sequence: TGTGCCAGCAGCTTTCGGGTTGGACGGGGTTTGCTGGTATACGAGCAGTACTTC. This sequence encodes CASSFRVGRGLLVYEQYF. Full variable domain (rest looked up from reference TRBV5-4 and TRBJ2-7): ETGVTQSPTHLIKTRGQQVTLRCSSQSGHNTVSWYQQALGQGPQFIFQYYREEENGRGNFPPRFSGLQFPNYSSELNVNALELDDSALYLCASSFRVGRGLLVYEQYFGPGTRLTVT.

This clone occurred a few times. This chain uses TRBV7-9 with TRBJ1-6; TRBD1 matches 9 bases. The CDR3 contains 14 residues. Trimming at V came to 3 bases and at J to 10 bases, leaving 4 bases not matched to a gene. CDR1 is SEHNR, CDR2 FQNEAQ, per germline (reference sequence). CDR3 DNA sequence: TGTGCCAGCAGCTTCGGGACAGGGTACTCACCCCTCCACTTT. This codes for CASSFGTGYSPLHF.

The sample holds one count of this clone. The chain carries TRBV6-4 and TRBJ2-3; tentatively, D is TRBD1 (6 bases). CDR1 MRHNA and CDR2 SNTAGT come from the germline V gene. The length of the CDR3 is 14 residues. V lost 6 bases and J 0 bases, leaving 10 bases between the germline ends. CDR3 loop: CASRRTDSTDTQYF. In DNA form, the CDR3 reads TGTGCCAGCAGGAGGACAGATAGCACAGATACGCAGTATTTT.

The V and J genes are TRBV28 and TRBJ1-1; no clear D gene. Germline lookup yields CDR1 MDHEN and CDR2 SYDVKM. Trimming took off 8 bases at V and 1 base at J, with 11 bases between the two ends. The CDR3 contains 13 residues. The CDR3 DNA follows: TGTGCCAGCGGACCGGGGAGGAACACTGAAGCTTTCTTT. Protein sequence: CASGPGRNTEAFF.

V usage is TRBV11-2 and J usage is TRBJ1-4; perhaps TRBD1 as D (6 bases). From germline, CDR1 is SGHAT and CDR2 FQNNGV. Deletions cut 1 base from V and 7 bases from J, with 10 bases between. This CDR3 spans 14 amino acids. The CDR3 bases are TGTGCCAGCAGCTTAGGGCAGGGGAGTGAAAAACTGTTTTTT. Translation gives CASSLGQGSEKLFF.

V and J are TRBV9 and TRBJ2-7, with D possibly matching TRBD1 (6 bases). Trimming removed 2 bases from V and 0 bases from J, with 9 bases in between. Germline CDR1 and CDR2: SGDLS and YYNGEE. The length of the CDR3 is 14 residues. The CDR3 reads CASSVRGDSYEQYF. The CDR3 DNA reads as TGTGCCAGCAGCGTCAGGGGCGACTCCTACGAGCAGTACTTC.

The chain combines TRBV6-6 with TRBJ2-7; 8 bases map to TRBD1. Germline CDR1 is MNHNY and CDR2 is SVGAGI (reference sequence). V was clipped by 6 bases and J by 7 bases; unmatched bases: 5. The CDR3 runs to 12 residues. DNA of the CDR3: TGTGCCAGCAGCCGCACAGGGGGGGAGCAGTACTTC. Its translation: CASSRTGGEQYF.

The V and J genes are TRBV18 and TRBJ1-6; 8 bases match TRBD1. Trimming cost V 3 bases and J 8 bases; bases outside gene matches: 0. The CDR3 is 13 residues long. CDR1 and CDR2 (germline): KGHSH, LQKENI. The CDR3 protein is CASSPGQDSPLHF. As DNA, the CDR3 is TGTGCCAGCTCACCGGGACAGGATTCACCCCTCCACTTT.

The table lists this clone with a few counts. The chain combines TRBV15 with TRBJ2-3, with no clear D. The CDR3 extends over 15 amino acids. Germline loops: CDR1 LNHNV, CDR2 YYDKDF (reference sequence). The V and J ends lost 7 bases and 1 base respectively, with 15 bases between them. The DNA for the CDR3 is TGTGCCACCACCGAAGCTCGTGGTGGCACAGATACGCAGTATTTT. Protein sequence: CATTEARGGTDTQYF.

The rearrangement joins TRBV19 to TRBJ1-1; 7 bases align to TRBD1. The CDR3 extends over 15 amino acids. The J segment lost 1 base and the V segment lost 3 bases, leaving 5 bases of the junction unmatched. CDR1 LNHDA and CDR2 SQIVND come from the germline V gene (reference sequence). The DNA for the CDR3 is TGTGCCAGTAGTATTTTTAACAGGGGGAACACTGAAGCTTTCTTT. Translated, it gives CASSIFNRGNTEAFF.

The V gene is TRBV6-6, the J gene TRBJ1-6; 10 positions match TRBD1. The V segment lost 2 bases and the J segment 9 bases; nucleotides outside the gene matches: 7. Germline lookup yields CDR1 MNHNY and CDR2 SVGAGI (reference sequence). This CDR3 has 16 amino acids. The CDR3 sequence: CASSYGLGQGTSPLHF. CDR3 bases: TGTGCCAGCAGTTACGGCTTGGGACAGGGGACTTCACCCCTCCACTTT.

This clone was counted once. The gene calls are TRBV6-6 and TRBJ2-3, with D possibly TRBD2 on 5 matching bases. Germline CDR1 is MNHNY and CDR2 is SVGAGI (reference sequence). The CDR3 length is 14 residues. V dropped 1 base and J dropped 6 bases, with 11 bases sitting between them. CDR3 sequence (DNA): TGTGCCAGCAGTTACTTTGGACGGAGGGATACGCAGTATTTT. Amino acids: CASSYFGRRDTQYF.

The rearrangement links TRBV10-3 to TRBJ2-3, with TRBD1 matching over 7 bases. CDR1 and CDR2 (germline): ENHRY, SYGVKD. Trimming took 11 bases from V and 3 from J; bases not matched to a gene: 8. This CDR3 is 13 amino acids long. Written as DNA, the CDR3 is TGTGCCGCACAGGGGAGTTCGACAGATACGCAGTATTTT. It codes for CAAQGSSTDTQYF.

The CDR3 region is CASSLIGGGELVDTQYF. CDR3 in DNA: TGTGCCAGCAGCTTAATTGGCGGGGGGGAGCTGGTGGATACGCAGTATTTT. The V gene is TRBV7-9, the J gene TRBJ2-3; TRBD2 agrees at 9 bases. V dropped 2 bases and J dropped 6; count of bases not matched to a gene: 12. Germline-derived CDR1 and CDR2 are SEHNR and FQNEAQ (reference sequence). The CDR3 covers 17 residues.

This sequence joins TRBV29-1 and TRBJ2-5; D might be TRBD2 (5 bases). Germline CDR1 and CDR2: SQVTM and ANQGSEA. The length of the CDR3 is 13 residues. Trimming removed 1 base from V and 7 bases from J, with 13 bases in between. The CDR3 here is CSVEGLGLRTQYF. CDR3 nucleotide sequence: TGCAGCGTTGAAGGGCTCGGACTTCGGACCCAGTACTTC.

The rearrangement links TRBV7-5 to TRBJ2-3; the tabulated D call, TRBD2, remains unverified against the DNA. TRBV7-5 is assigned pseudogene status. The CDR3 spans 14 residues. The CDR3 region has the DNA TGTGTCAGAAGCCGACCGACTAGTGCAGATACGCAGTATTTT. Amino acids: CVRSRPTSADTQYF.